The 9 T cell receptor beta chains presented below share a single source sample, sequenced in a study of blood T cell repertoires in COVID-19. TCRdb's table, derived via immunoSEQ multiplex PCR, lists solely in-frame clones and lacks some. Seen here are roughly 30,000 clones, around 89% observed once, and the top ten hold approximately 3.4%. Sample: peripheral blood. Receptors were obtained from a human donor in a cohort sampled during active COVID-19.

V is TRBV7-2 and J is TRBJ2-3, with 11 bases fitting TRBD2. From germline, CDR1 is SGHTA and CDR2 FQGNSA. V was pared by 5 bases and J by 7 bases, with 11 bases of the junction left unmatched. This CDR3 contains 16 residues. CDR3 protein: CASSQAHSGGANTQYF. The CDR3 coding sequence is TGTGCCAGCAGCCAAGCGCATAGCGGGGGGGCTAATACGCAGTATTTT.

The chain combines TRBV3-1 (or the pseudogene TRBV3-2) with TRBJ2-2; D may be TRBD2 (6 bases). Germline CDR1 LGHDT, CDR2 YNNKEL (reference sequence). The CDR3 is made up of 15 amino acids. V gave up 6 bases and J gave up 6 bases, with 17 bases separating them. The chain's CDR3 is CASRQLGGRSGELFF. The CDR3 bases are TGTGCCAGCAGGCAACTCGGGGGTAGGTCCGGGGAGCTGTTTTTT.

The table lists this clone with a count of one. For the CDR3, the DNA is TGTGCCTGGAGTTCGACACAGGGCTATAATGAAAAACTGTTTTTT. This encodes CAWSSTQGYNEKLFF. V is TRBV30 and J is TRBJ1-4, with D possibly matching TRBD1 (6 bases). Germline CDR1 is GTSNPN and CDR2 is SVGIG (reference sequence). Trimming cost V 2 bases and J 4 bases, with 14 bases left between them. The CDR3 extends over 15 amino acids.

The V call is TRBV3-1 (or the pseudogene TRBV3-2), the J call TRBJ2-3; TRBD2 aligns across 7 bases. The germline V gene encodes CDR1 LGHDT and CDR2 YNNKEL (reference sequence). The ends lost 4 bases at V and 0 bases at J; junction bases unmatched: 4. The CDR3 has 15 residues. Written as DNA, the CDR3 is TGTGCCAGCAGCCCTAGCGGTACTAGCACAGATACGCAGTATTTT. Encoded protein: CASSPSGTSTDTQYF.

V and J are TRBV7-9 and TRBJ2-1; TRBD2 matches 9 bases. Germline V gene lookup returns CDR1 SEHNR and CDR2 FQNEAQ (reference sequence). Trimming at V came to 1 base and at J to 7 bases, leaving 14 bases not matched to a gene. There are 18 residues in the CDR3. The CDR3, as DNA: TGTGCCAGCAGCTTAGGATTCTCGGCGGGGGGGCCTGGGAATGAGCAGTTCTTC. This sequence encodes CASSLGFSAGGPGNEQFF.

The V and J genes are TRBV2 and TRBJ2-3; D is unresolved. The V gene lost 0 bases and the J gene lost 4 bases, with 11 bases spanning the gap. Germline V gives CDR1 SNHLY, CDR2 FYNNEI. This CDR3 spans 15 amino acids. CDR3 residues: CASSEAGPPPDTQYF. The DNA of the CDR3 is TGTGCCAGCAGTGAAGCTGGGCCCCCCCCAGATACGCAGTATTTT.

The V call is TRBV11-2, the J call TRBJ1-2; 7 nucleotides match TRBD1. V shed 5 bases, J shed 8 bases, and the junction held 8 bases outside the gene matches. CDR1 and CDR2 (germline): SGHAT, FQNNGV. The CDR3 spans 13 residues. CDR3 amino acids: CASSLEGARGYTF. The DNA for the CDR3 is TGTGCCAGCAGCCTGGAGGGGGCCCGGGGCTACACCTTC.

The rearrangement links TRBV5-4 to TRBJ1-2; D might be TRBD1 (5 bases). V lost 5 bases to trimming and J lost 3 bases, with 14 bases between them. Looked up from germline, CDR1 is SGHNT and CDR2 is YYREEE (reference sequence). The CDR3 is 14 residues long. DNA for the CDR3: TGTGCCAGCAGGGGGGGGGACGTGGACTATGGCTACACCTTC. This codes for CASRGGDVDYGYTF.

This clone was observed once. The chain uses TRBV27 and TRBJ2-5; possibly TRBD2 for D (5 bases). V was trimmed by 0 bases and J by 5 bases, leaving 13 bases between them. CDR3 length equals 15 residues. CDR1 and CDR2 (germline): MNHEY, SMNVEV (reference sequence). CDR3 nucleotides: TGTGCCAGCAGTTTATCGGGTCGGGGAGTGGAGACCCAGTACTTC. Its protein is CASSLSGRGVETQYF.